These 5 T cell receptor beta chains originate from one sample sequenced in a study of Graves' ophthalmopathy and Graves' hyperthyroidism. From RNA, the CDR3 regions of TCR beta chains were amplified and sequenced. Scientists carried out first-round RT-PCR using HTBI primers and then a second-round multiplex PCR. TCRdb independently ran MiXCR on the multiplex PCR reads; one entry per CDR3 protein. The sample carries 560,000 or so distinct CDR3 sequences, under 40% recorded once. The specimen was peripheral blood or thyroid tissue (not recorded which). All receptors come from an adult man with Graves' hyperthyroidism.

This clonotype was recorded at least ten times. The chain links TRBV20-1 to TRBJ2-2; D gene ambiguous. Germline assignment: CDR1 DFQATT and CDR2 SNEGSKA (reference sequence). Between the trimmed V and J ends, which lost 2 bases and 5 bases, there was a span of 9 bases. This CDR3 has 13 amino acids. Here the CDR3 DNA reads TGCAGTGCTAGAAACCCTAGTACCGGGGAGCTGTTTTTT. Its protein product is CSARNPSTGELFF.

This clonotype was seen repeatedly, ten times or more. The chain combines TRBV10-3 with TRBJ1-5; D gene unclear. From germline, CDR1 is ENHRY and CDR2 SYGVKD. Trimming took 0 bases from V and 0 from J, leaving 9 bases between them. The CDR3 is 16 amino acids. The CDR3 is CAISESTMVSNQPQHF. The CDR3 DNA sequence: TGTGCCATCAGTGAGTCGACTATGGTTAGCAATCAGCCCCAGCATTTT.

V is TRBV12-3 or TRBV12-4 and J is TRBJ1-4; D ambiguous. The V gene lost 1 base and the J gene lost 3 bases, with 9 bases spanning the gap. The CDR3 is 15 amino acids. CDR3: CASSLEVKPNEKLFF. DNA of the CDR3: TGTGCCAGCAGTTTAGAGGTCAAGCCTAATGAAAAACTGTTTTTT.

This clonotype was counted many times. V is TRBV9 and J is TRBJ2-7; tentatively, D is TRBD2 (6 bases). CDR1 and CDR2 from the germline V gene are SGDLS and YYNGEE. Trimming stripped 0 bases from V and 5 bases from J, with 12 bases between. The CDR3 extends over 14 amino acids. Written as DNA, the CDR3 is TGTGCCAGCAGCGTAGGGGCGGGAAGGAACGAGCAGTACTTC. It encodes CASSVGAGRNEQYF.

This clonotype was picked up many times. The chain uses TRBV6-1 and TRBJ2-5; D may be TRBD2 (5 bases). Trimming shortened V by 4 bases and J by 5 bases, and 14 bases separated the two germline ends. This CDR3 is 14 amino acids long. CDR1 and CDR2 from the germline V gene are MNHNS and SASEGT. The CDR3 loop reads CASSVYDYAETQYF. The DNA of the CDR3 is TGTGCCAGCAGTGTATACGACTATGCGGAGACCCAGTACTTC.